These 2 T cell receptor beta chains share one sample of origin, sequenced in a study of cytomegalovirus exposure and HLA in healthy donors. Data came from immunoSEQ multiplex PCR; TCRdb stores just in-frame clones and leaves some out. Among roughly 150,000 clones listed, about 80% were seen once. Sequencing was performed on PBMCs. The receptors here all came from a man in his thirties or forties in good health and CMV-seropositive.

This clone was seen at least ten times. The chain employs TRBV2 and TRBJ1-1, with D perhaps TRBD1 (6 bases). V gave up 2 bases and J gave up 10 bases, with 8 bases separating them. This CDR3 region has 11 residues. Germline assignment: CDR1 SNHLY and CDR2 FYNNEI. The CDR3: CASSERGGAFF. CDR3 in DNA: TGTGCCAGCAGTGAAAGAGGGGGAGCTTTCTTT. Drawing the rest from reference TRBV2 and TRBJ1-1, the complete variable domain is EPEVTQTPSHQVTQMGQEVILRCVPISNHLYFYWYRQILGQKVEFLVSFYNNEISEKSEIFDDQFSVERPDGSNFTLKIRSTKLEDSAMYFCASSERGGAFFGQGTRLTVV.

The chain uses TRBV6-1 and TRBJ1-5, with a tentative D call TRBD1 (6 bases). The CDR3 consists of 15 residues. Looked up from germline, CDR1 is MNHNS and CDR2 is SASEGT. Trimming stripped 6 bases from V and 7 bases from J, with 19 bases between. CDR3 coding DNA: TGTGCCAGCAGCCTTATCGGCAGGGGAAGGCAGCCCCAGCATTTT. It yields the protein CASSLIGRGRQPQHF.